The 19 T cell receptor beta chains given below trace back to one sample, sequenced in a study of radiation and T cells in renal cell carcinoma. The repertoire was sequenced with immunoSEQ multiplex PCR; TCRdb's copy has only in-frame clones and lacks some. The sample yields some 140,000 clones, over 75% seen once. Time point meaning: baseline pretreatment blood. Noted treatment: 15 Gy SBRT to primary tumor, nephrectomy 4 weeks later. Sequenced material: blood, taken from a patient whose treatment included radiotherapy and nephrectomy. The receptors were gathered from a woman aged 50 to 60 with renal cell carcinoma.

The chain is built from TRBV7-2 and TRBJ1-1, with a tentative D call TRBD1 (6 bases). The V end lost 5 bases, the J end lost 6 bases, and 16 bases lay between the germline ends. Germline CDR1 reads SGHTA; CDR2 reads FQGNSA. The length of the CDR3 is 14 residues. The CDR3 DNA follows: TGTGCCAGCAGCCCAAGGCCGGGGGCTGCTGAAGCTTTCTTT. This codes for CASSPRPGAAEAFF.

This rearrangement joins TRBV9 to TRBJ2-1, with D possibly being TRBD2 (7 bases). Germline loops: CDR1 SGDLS, CDR2 YYNGEE. With 0 bases removed from V and 8 bases from J, the gap between germline ends came to 15 bases. The CDR3 spans 15 residues. The CDR3 DNA follows: TGTGCCAGCAGCGTAGGCGGGGGCACCGGGTATGAGCAGTTCTTC. Amino acids: CASSVGGGTGYEQFF.

Comment on this clone: This sample includes further DNA sequences coding for the same CDR3. The rearrangement uses TRBV6-5 and TRBJ2-7; no firm D call. The CDR3 runs to 11 residues. Trimming pared 6 bases from V and 3 bases from J, leaving 6 bases between. The germline gives CDR1 MNHEY, CDR2 SVGAGI. This CDR3 is CASRMNYEQYF. The CDR3 region has the DNA TGTGCCAGCAGGATGAACTACGAGCAGTACTTC.

The J gene is TRBJ1-6, the V gene TRBV5-6; 8 nucleotides align to TRBD1. With 5 bases clipped from V and 5 bases from J, the junction kept 9 bases outside the gene matches. The CDR3 runs to 16 residues. CDR1 is SGHDT and CDR2 is YYEEEE in the germline V gene. The CDR3 region has the DNA TGTGCCAGCAGAGACAGGGGATTGAGAAATAATTCACCCCTCCACTTT. Its protein is CASRDRGLRNNSPLHF. The full variable domain, in which reference TRBV5-6 and TRBJ1-6 provide the parts outside the CDR3, is DAGVTQSPTHLIKTRGQQVTLRCSPKSGHDTVSWYQQALGQGPQFIFQYYEEEERQRGNFPDRFSGHQFPNYSSELNVNALLLGDSALYLCASRDRGLRNNSPLHFGNGTRLTVT.

The rearrangement joins TRBV6-5 to TRBJ2-3; D assignment may be TRBD1 or TRBD2 (5 bases each). The CDR3 sequence is 13 residues long. CDR1 and CDR2 (germline): MNHEY, SVGAGI. Trimming shortened V by 5 bases and J by 2 bases, and 8 bases separated the two germline ends. Here the CDR3 reads CASSRDHTDTQYF. The CDR3 DNA is TGTGCCAGCAGTCGGGACCACACAGATACGCAGTATTTT.

This chain links TRBV29-1 with TRBJ2-2; 9 nucleotides match TRBD1. The CDR3 runs 15 residues. Germline V gene sequence: CDR1 SQVTM, CDR2 ANQGSEA. The V and J ends lost 1 base and 3 bases, in that order; junction bases with no gene match: 3. The CDR3 sequence is CSVEARTGDTGELFF. The CDR3 DNA reads TGCAGCGTTGAAGCCAGGACAGGGGACACCGGGGAGCTGTTTTTT.

This chain connects TRBV7-2 to TRBJ2-2; the D is unclear. Trimming cost V 6 bases and J 4 bases, with 9 bases left between them. CDR1 and CDR2 (germline): SGHTA, FQGNSA. This CDR3 comprises 13 residues. CDR3 bases: TGTGCCAGCAGTCCACACGGCACCGGGGAGCTGTTTTTT. As protein: CASSPHGTGELFF.

V usage is TRBV7-8 and J usage is TRBJ2-1, with 7 positions matching TRBD2. The CDR3 is 15 amino acids. From germline, CDR1 is SGHVS and CDR2 FQNEAQ. J gave up 6 bases and V 1 base, and 6 bases lay outside the gene matches. DNA for the CDR3: TGTGCCAGCAGCTTAGGAGTGGGGGGGAGCAATGAGCAGTTCTTC. Residues: CASSLGVGGSNEQFF.

This chain joins TRBV4-1 and TRBJ1-1, with unresolved D. Germline V gives CDR1 MGHRA, CDR2 YSYEKL. Trimming took off 1 base at V and 3 bases at J, with 12 bases between the two ends. CDR3 length: 15 amino acids. The CDR3 is CASSQGRSGDTEAFF. Here the CDR3 DNA reads TGCGCCAGCAGCCAAGGACGAAGTGGTGACACTGAAGCTTTCTTT.

The chain recombines TRBV15 with TRBJ2-7, with a weak D call TRBD2 (7 bases). Per germline, CDR1 LNHNV and CDR2 YYDKDF (reference sequence). Trimming shortened V by 4 bases and J by 5 bases, and 21 bases separated the two germline ends. This CDR3 is 16 amino acids long. CDR3 amino acids: CATSTLWGGQMDEQYF. CDR3 nucleotides: TGTGCCACCAGCACCCTGTGGGGGGGGCAAATGGACGAGCAGTACTTC.

The chain employs TRBV19 and TRBJ1-5; no reliable D call. Between the trimmed V and J ends, which lost 4 bases and 5 bases, there was a span of 9 bases. Per the germline V gene, CDR1 is LNHDA and CDR2 is SQIVND (reference sequence). The CDR3 runs to 13 residues. In DNA, the CDR3 is TGTGCCAGTAGTAGGTACGGGGATCAGCCCCAGCATTTT. Translating gives CASSRYGDQPQHF.

The rearrangement uses TRBV19 and TRBJ1-2; perhaps TRBD1 as D (5 bases). V shed 6 bases and J shed 4 bases, with 15 bases lying between them. CDR1 is LNHDA, CDR2 SQIVND, per germline (reference sequence). The CDR3 sequence is 14 residues long. This CDR3 is CASRTGAPVYGYTF. CDR3 in DNA: TGTGCCAGTAGAACCGGGGCCCCGGTCTATGGCTACACCTTC.

This chain joins TRBV7-2 and TRBJ2-5; 7 bases are a match to TRBD2. The CDR3 runs 16 residues. Germline values: CDR1 SGHTA, CDR2 FQGNSA. The V segment lost 1 base and the J segment 4 bases; nucleotides outside the gene matches: 9. CDR3 region: CASSLGSGGGGETQYF. CDR3 bases: TGTGCCAGCAGCTTAGGCTCGGGAGGCGGGGGAGAGACCCAGTACTTC.

The chain joins TRBV19 to TRBJ1-5, with D possibly being TRBD1 (5 bases). Germline assignment: CDR1 LNHDA and CDR2 SQIVND (reference sequence). This CDR3 spans 14 amino acids. The germline V and J ends were trimmed by 5 bases and 2 bases, with 10 bases remaining between them. CDR3 DNA sequence: TGTGCCAGTAGTCAGGGTGGGGGCAATCAGCCCCAGCATTTT. Translated, it gives CASSQGGGNQPQHF. Looking up the rest from reference TRBV19 and TRBJ1-5 gives the full variable domain: DGGITQSPKYLFRKEGQNVTLSCEQNLNHDAMYWYRQDPGQGLRLIYYSQIVNDFQKGDIAEGYSVSREKKESFPLTVTSAQKNPTAFYLCASSQGGGNQPQHFGDGTRLSIL.

This clone was recorded a few times. The chain is built from TRBV5-1 and TRBJ2-2; D possibly corresponds to TRBD2 (5 bases). Deletions cut 1 base from V and 1 base from J, with 11 bases between. The CDR3 loop spans 16 amino acids. CDR1 and CDR2 from the germline V gene are SGHRS and YFSETQ. The CDR3 region has the DNA TGCGCCAGCAGCTTGTCGGTTGGAGGGAACACCGGGGAGCTGTTTTTT. This sequence encodes CASSLSVGGNTGELFF.

This clone was counted only a few times. This chain joins TRBV5-1 and TRBJ1-1; D not resolved. CDR3 size: 13 residues. Looked up from germline, CDR1 is SGHRS and CDR2 is YFSETQ. With 2 bases removed from V and 1 base from J, the gap between germline ends came to 6 bases. The CDR3 nucleotides read TGCGCCAGCAGCTTAGGGAAGAACACTGAAGCTTTCTTT. Amino acids: CASSLGKNTEAFF.

The V call is TRBV5-1, the J call TRBJ1-4; 9 nucleotides line up with TRBD1. The CDR3 extends over 16 amino acids. Germline-derived CDR1 and CDR2 are SGHRS and YFSETQ. Losses at the gene ends were 2 bases for V and 1 base for J; bases not matched to a gene: 3. As DNA, the CDR3 is TGCGCCAGCAGCTTACAGGACAGGGGAACTAATGAAAAACTGTTTTTT. It specifies CASSLQDRGTNEKLFF. Drawing the rest from reference TRBV5-1 and TRBJ1-4, the complete variable domain is KAGVTQTPRYLIKTRGQQVTLSCSPISGHRSVSWYQQTPGQGLQFLFEYFSETQRNKGNFPGRFSGRQFSNSRSEMNVSTLELGDSALYLCASSLQDRGTNEKLFFGSGTQLSVL.

The rearrangement joins TRBV7-2 to TRBJ2-2, with D tentatively TRBD1 (6 bases). V was trimmed by 3 bases and J by 5 bases, leaving 16 bases between them. CDR1 and CDR2 from the germline V gene are SGHTA and FQGNSA. This CDR3 region has 16 residues. CDR3 loop: CASSFTGTLGTGELFF. As DNA, the CDR3 is TGTGCCAGCAGCTTCACCGGGACACTCGGGACCGGGGAGCTGTTTTTT.

J is TRBJ1-2 and V is TRBV21-1. TRBV21-1 is shown as a pseudogene. The CDR3 extends over 17 amino acids. CDR3 nucleotides: TGTGCCAGCAGCAAAGGGGGGTCGGGGCGACTGTACTATGGCTACACCTTC. Protein sequence: CASSKGGSGRLYYGYTF.